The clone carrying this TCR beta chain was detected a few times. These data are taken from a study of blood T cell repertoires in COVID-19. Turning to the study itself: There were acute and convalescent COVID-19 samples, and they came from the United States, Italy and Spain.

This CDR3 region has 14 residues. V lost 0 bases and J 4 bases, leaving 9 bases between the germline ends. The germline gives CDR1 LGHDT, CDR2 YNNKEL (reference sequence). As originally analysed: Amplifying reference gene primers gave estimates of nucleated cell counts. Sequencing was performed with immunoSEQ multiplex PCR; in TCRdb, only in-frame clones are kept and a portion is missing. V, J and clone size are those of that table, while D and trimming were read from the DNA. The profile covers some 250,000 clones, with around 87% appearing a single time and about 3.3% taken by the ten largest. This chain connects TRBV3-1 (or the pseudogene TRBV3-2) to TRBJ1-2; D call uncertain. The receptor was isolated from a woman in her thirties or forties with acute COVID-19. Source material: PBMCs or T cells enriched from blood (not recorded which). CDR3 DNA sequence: TGTGCCAGCAGCCAAGATTCAGCGTCCTATGGCTACACCTTC. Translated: CASSQDSASYGYTF.